This is a list of T cell receptor beta chains from one sample in a study of high-grade serous ovarian cancer treatment subgroups. TCRdb's table, derived via immunoSEQ multiplex PCR, lists solely in-frame clones and lacks some. This table has around 710 clones, roughly 79% appearing once. Sequenced input: tumor tissue. All receptors derive from a human donor with high-grade serous ovarian cancer. Each CDR3 is given with its conserved first and last residue. D genes are given only for firm matches. Only part of the rows carry a size: once, few, many, or a class if the clone is expanded.

>TRBV7-9|TRBJ2-7|NA|NA
TGTGCCAGCAGCTACCCGGGGCCGAGCTCCTACGAGCAGTACTTC
CASSYPGPSSYEQYF
>TRBV7-3|TRBJ2-4|TRBD2|NA
TGTGCCAGCAGCGACAGCGGGGGTGGAAACATTCAGTACTTC
CASSDSGGGNIQYF
>TRBV19|TRBJ2-3|NA|NA
TGTGCCAGTAGTCACCCGACAAGGACCACAGATACGCAGTATTTT
CASSHPTRTTDTQYF
>TRBV20-1|TRBJ1-2|NA|large
TGCAGTGCTAGTCCCGGGCAAGGCTACACCTTC
CSASPGQGYTF
>TRBV18|TRBJ1-2|NA|NA
TGTGCCAGCTCACCCCCGGCGGGGACTAACTATGGCTACACCTTC
CASSPPAGTNYGYTF
>TRBV10-3|TRBJ2-7|TRBD2|once
TGTGCCATCAGTGAAATGGTGGGGGGAGGGCCTTCCTACGAGCAGTACTTC
CAISEMVGGGPSYEQYF
>TRBV11-2|TRBJ2-5|TRBD2|few
TGTGCCAGCAACCGATGGGGAACTAGCGTAAACCAAGAGACCCAGTACTTC
CASNRWGTSVNQETQYF
>TRBV7-7|TRBJ2-2|TRBD2|NA
TGTGCCAGCAGCTTAGGCGCGGGGGGGCCCCCCGGGGAGCTGTTTTTT
CASSLGAGGPPGELFF
>TRBV6-4|TRBJ2-2|NA|NA
TGTGCCAGCAGTGAATTGTTGTCTGGGGGAACCGGGGAGCTGTTTTTT
CASSELLSGGTGELFF
>TRBV7-9|TRBJ1-1|NA|NA
TGTGCCAGCAGCTTAGTATCCGTTGAAGCTTTCTTT
CASSLVSVEAFF
>TRBV6-1|TRBJ2-3|TRBD2|NA
TGTGCCAGCAGTGAAGCTCCCCCCGGGTTTAGCGGGGAGTACACAGATACGCAGTATTTT
CASSEAPPGFSGEYTDTQYF
>TRBV6-4|TRBJ1-4|NA|few
TGTGCCAGCAGGAGAGGGGGTGGGAGTGAAAAACTGTTTTTT
CASRRGGGSEKLFF
>TRBV10-3|TRBJ1-1|TRBD1|NA
TGTGCCATCCGGGACAGGGGAAAGGACACTGAAGCTTTCTTT
CAIRDRGKDTEAFF
>TRBV2|TRBJ2-7|TRBD2|NA
TGTGCCAGCAGTCACCGACTAGCGGGAGGGGCTTTCGGGTACGAGCAGTACTTC
CASSHRLAGGAFGYEQYF
>TRBV25-1|TRBJ2-7|TRBD2|NA
TGTGCCAGCAGTGGGACTAGCGGGAGGGCCTACGAGCAGTACTTC
CASSGTSGRAYEQYF
>TRBV6-5|TRBJ2-2|TRBD2|NA
TGTGCCAGCAGTTACCTAGCGGTGAACACCGGGGAGCTGTTTTTT
CASSYLAVNTGELFF
>TRBV28|TRBJ2-3|NA|NA
TGTGCCAGCAGTTCAACAGGGATCCCAAACACAGATACGCAGTATTTT
CASSSTGIPNTDTQYF
>TRBV28|TRBJ2-7|NA|NA
TGTGCCAGCAGTTTAGGGGATTACGAGCAGTACTTC
CASSLGDYEQYF
>TRBV30|TRBJ1-1|NA|NA
TGTGCCTGGATTTGGGGAAGTGGGAACACTGAAGCTTTCTTT
CAWIWGSGNTEAFF
>TRBV6-5|TRBJ1-1|NA|NA
TGTGCCAGCAGTCAGGACAGAACTGAAGCTTTCTTT
CASSQDRTEAFF
>TRBV4-2|TRBJ2-1|TRBD1|NA
TGTGCCAGCAGCCAAGGGACAGGGCCAGGGGATGAGCAGTTCTTC
CASSQGTGPGDEQFF
>TRBV9|TRBJ2-2|NA|NA
TGTGCCAGCAGCGTAGGGAATCCGGGACGAAGGACCGGGGAGCTGTTTTTT
CASSVGNPGRRTGELFF
>TRBV2|TRBJ2-5|NA|NA
TGTGCCAGCAGTGAAGCAGGTCGAGGGCAAGAGACCCAGTACTTC
CASSEAGRGQETQYF
>TRBV5-1|TRBJ1-2|NA|NA
TGTGCCAGCAGCTTTGGACAGCCTGGAAGCTACACCTTC
CASSFGQPGSYTF
>TRBV27|TRBJ1-6|NA|NA
TGTGCCAGCAGTTCGCCACGGACAGCGCTCGATTCACCCCTCCACTTT
CASSSPRTALDSPLHF
>TRBV7-2|TRBJ1-2|NA|few
TGTGCCAGCAGCTTAGAGTTGAGAGACTATGGCTACACCTTC
CASSLELRDYGYTF
>TRBV4-2|TRBJ2-5|TRBD2|NA
TGTGCCAGCAGCCTATCGACTAGCGGGAACCAAGAGACCCAGTACTTC
CASSLSTSGNQETQYF
>TRBV13|TRBJ2-3|NA|NA
TGTGCCAGCAGCTCCCCCAGTTCCACAGATACGCAGTATTTT
CASSSPSSTDTQYF
>TRBV11-2|TRBJ2-3|TRBD1|NA
TGTGCCAGCACCGCCGGACAGGGCACAGATACGCAGTATTTT
CASTAGQGTDTQYF